This passage covers 31 T cell receptor beta chains from one sample sequenced in a study of post-analysis software for immune sequencing data. Whole-study results and caveats: Four to six TRBV segments were significantly more frequent in patients than in controls. TRBV5-6, TRBV5-1 and TRBV20-1 were among these segments.

Unique molecular identifiers had been added to the TCR beta cDNA libraries. Each CDR3 protein gets one entry after TCRdb re-called the PCR reads with MiXCR. Among 550,000 to 700,000 distinct CDR3 sequences listed, 44% were seen once. These receptors have no identified antigens. The sequenced sample was blood. The receptors derive from a girl aged 5 to 17 with multiple sclerosis.

The chain couples TRBV12-3 or TRBV12-4 to TRBJ2-7, with unresolved D. This CDR3 region has 15 residues. Trimming took 3 bases from V and 0 from J, leaving 12 bases between them. The CDR3 loop is CASSFRQVSSYEQYF. The CDR3 DNA reads TGTGCCAGCAGTTTTAGGCAGGTGAGCTCCTACGAGCAGTACTTC.

This chain uses TRBV5-1 with TRBJ2-1, with 12 nucleotides matching TRBD1. In germline, CDR1 is SGHRS, CDR2 YFSETQ. There are 17 residues in the CDR3. The ends lost 4 bases at V and 9 bases at J; junction bases unmatched: 14. CDR3 protein: CASSVETAGQGAGEQFF. CDR3 nucleotides: TGCGCCAGCAGCGTAGAAACCGCGGGACAGGGGGCGGGTGAGCAGTTCTTC.

This clonotype came up once. The gene calls are TRBV6-2 or TRBV6-3 and TRBJ1-5; maybe TRBD1 (5 bases). CDR3 length equals 14 residues. Trimming took 6 bases from V and 3 from J, leaving 12 bases between them. Germline CDR1 reads MNHEY; CDR2 reads SVGEGT. This CDR3 reads CASSLTTANQPQHF. The CDR3 DNA reads TGTGCCAGCAGCCTTACGACAGCCAATCAGCCCCAGCATTTT.

A few counts support this clonotype. The J gene is TRBJ1-2, the V gene TRBV6-1, with D uncertain. Germline CDR1 reads MNHNS; CDR2 reads SASEGT. The CDR3 length is 14 residues. V dropped 5 bases and J dropped 5 bases, with 15 bases sitting between them. CDR3 region: CASSRSETTYGYTF. CDR3 DNA: TGTGCCAGCAGTCGGTCAGAGACGACTTATGGCTACACCTTC.

The chain combines TRBV5-1 with TRBJ2-1; maybe TRBD2 (5 bases). From germline, CDR1 is SGHRS and CDR2 YFSETQ. Trimming took off 6 bases at V and 14 bases at J, with 21 bases between the two ends. CDR3 length equals 13 residues. CDR3 in DNA: TGCGCCAGCAATAGTGAGGGCTCCGGCCTCAAGTTCTTC. This translates into CASNSEGSGLKFF. Using reference TRBV5-1 and TRBJ2-1 for the parts outside the CDR3, the full variable domain is KAGVTQTPRYLIKTRGQQVTLSCSPISGHRSVSWYQQTPGQGLQFLFEYFSETQRNKGNFPGRFSGRQFSNSRSEMNVSTLELGDSALYLCASNSEGSGLKFFGPGTRLTVL.

This clonotype was picked up a small number of times. The chain joins TRBV7-9 to TRBJ2-5; D unresolved. The J call is in doubt because the DNA end fits TRBJ2-7 better. The CDR3 contains 14 residues. Germline values: CDR1 SEHNR, CDR2 FQNEAQ (reference sequence). CDR3 loop: CASSLQQRDYEQYF. DNA for the CDR3: TGTGCCAGCAGCTTACAACAGCGAGACTACGAGCAGTACTTC.

For the CDR3, the DNA is TGTGCCAGCAGCCCTGGTACTAGCGGGGGATACAATGAGCAGTACTTC. It specifies CASSPGTSGGYNEQYF. The chain is built from TRBV27 and TRBJ2-5, with 11 bases matching TRBD2. The CDR3 has 16 residues. The V gene's germline CDR1 is MNHEY and CDR2 SMNVEV (reference sequence). Germline trimming cut 6 bases from V and 11 bases from J; bases unmatched to any gene: 17.

V gene TRBV11-2 combines with J gene TRBJ2-1; D ambiguous. The CDR3 is 13 residues long. V shed 0 bases and J shed 5 bases, with 5 bases lying between them. CDR1 and CDR2 from the germline V gene are SGHAT and FQNNGV. In nucleotides, the CDR3 is TGTGCCAGCAGCTTAGATTCTAACAATGAGCAGTTCTTC. Its protein product is CASSLDSNNEQFF. The full variable domain, completed using reference TRBV11-2 and TRBJ2-1, is EAGVAQSPRYKIIEKRQSVAFWCNPISGHATLYWYQQILGQGPKLLIQFQNNGVVDDSQLPKDRFSAERLKGVDSTLKIQPAKLEDSAVYLCASSLDSNNEQFFGPGTRLTVL.

The chain joins TRBV5-1 to TRBJ1-6; D is ambiguous. Per the germline V gene, CDR1 is SGHRS and CDR2 is YFSETQ. This CDR3 comprises 12 residues. The ends were cut back, 0 bases at V and 11 bases at J, with 6 bases in the middle. CDR3 bases: TGCGCCAGCAGCTTGGGGTCAGCACCCCTCCACTTT. This encodes CASSLGSAPLHF.

CDR3 nucleotide sequence: TGCGCCAGCAGCCAAGATCCCGTGGTCGATGAGCAGTTCTTC. This translates into CASSQDPVVDEQFF. This chain uses TRBV4-1 with TRBJ2-1; D is unresolved. Trimming took off 0 bases at V and 8 bases at J, with 11 bases between the two ends. The germline V gene encodes CDR1 MGHRA and CDR2 YSYEKL. This CDR3 has 14 residues.

The chain links TRBV4-1 to TRBJ2-7; D uncertain. The CDR3 is 13 amino acids. The V end was cut by 3 bases, the J end by 2 bases, with 8 bases between. The germline CDR1 and CDR2 sequences are MGHRA and YSYEKL. CDR3: CASSHTDAYEQYF. In DNA form, the CDR3 reads TGCGCCAGCAGCCATACAGATGCCTACGAGCAGTACTTC.

The chain joins TRBV10-3 to TRBJ1-2; unclear D gene. This CDR3 region has 15 residues. Trimming took off 3 bases at V and 0 bases at J, with 11 bases between the two ends. Germline V gene data show CDR1 as ENHRY and CDR2 as SYGVKD. The CDR3 nucleotides read TGTGCCATCAGTGAATCGCCTTATTCTAACTATGGCTACACCTTC. It is translated as CAISESPYSNYGYTF.

The J gene is TRBJ1-1, the V gene TRBV10-3; 7 bases match TRBD1. Unmatched junction bases numbered 4, after V lost 6 bases and J lost 3 bases. The CDR3 runs 13 residues. Germline CDR1 is ENHRY and CDR2 is SYGVKD. This CDR3 reads CAISDGQDTEAFF. CDR3 DNA sequence: TGTGCCATCAGCGACGGACAGGACACTGAAGCTTTCTTT.

The chain recombines TRBV3-1 with TRBJ2-1, with D uncertain. CDR1 is LGHDT and CDR2 is YNNKEL in the germline V gene (reference sequence). This CDR3 region has 16 residues. Trimming cost V 0 bases and J 5 bases, with 14 bases left between them. In nucleotides, the CDR3 is TGTGCCAGCAGCCAAGATGAGACCTCTTGGGACAATGAGCAGTTCTTC. It yields the protein CASSQDETSWDNEQFF.

CDR3 sequence: CATSAPTSGANVLTF. The CDR3 DNA follows: TGTGCCACCTCAGCTCCGACCTCTGGGGCCAACGTCCTGACTTTC. This chain links TRBV10-3 with TRBJ2-6, with D uncertain. The CDR3 sequence is 15 residues long. V dropped 10 bases and J dropped 0 bases, with 13 bases sitting between them. CDR1 and CDR2 from the germline V gene are ENHRY and SYGVKD.

The chain joins TRBV6-5 to TRBJ2-3, with D perhaps TRBD1 or TRBD2 (5 bases each). CDR3 length equals 15 residues. With 2 bases removed from V and 2 bases from J, the gap between germline ends came to 11 bases. The germline V gene encodes CDR1 MNHEY and CDR2 SVGAGI. The CDR3 here is CASSYGAGYTDTQYF. The DNA of the CDR3 is TGTGCCAGCAGTTACGGGGCGGGCTACACAGATACGCAGTATTTT.

The sample holds a few counts of this clonotype. The chain is built from TRBV29-1 and TRBJ2-7; 7 bases are a match to TRBD2. V gave up 4 bases and J gave up 1 base; unmatched junction bases: 7. There are 14 residues in the CDR3. CDR1 is SQVTM, CDR2 ANQGSEA, per germline. The DNA for the CDR3 is TGCAGCGTTGCCGGGAGGCCAGGTTCCTACGAGCAGTACTTC. It specifies CSVAGRPGSYEQYF.

This rearrangement joins TRBV13 to TRBJ2-7; D ambiguous. Germline V gene sequence: CDR1 PRHDT, CDR2 FYEKMQ (reference sequence). The V end lost 0 bases, the J end lost 1 base, and 10 bases lay between the germline ends. The CDR3 spans 15 residues. CDR3 amino acids: CASSLGLGQSYEQYF. CDR3 coding DNA: TGTGCCAGCAGCTTAGGCCTTGGGCAGTCCTACGAGCAGTACTTC.

The chain recombines TRBV29-1 with TRBJ2-1; weak D call: TRBD1 (6 bases). The V end lost 3 bases, the J end lost 0 bases, and 9 bases lay between the germline ends. CDR3 length: 14 residues. Germline CDR1 SQVTM, CDR2 ANQGSEA. For the CDR3, the DNA is TGCAGCGTTGAGCAGGGGAGCTCCTACAATGAGCAGTTCTTC. Amino acids: CSVEQGSSYNEQFF.

V is TRBV9 and J is TRBJ2-1; 11 bases are shared with TRBD2. J lost 0 bases, V lost 2 bases, and 7 bases had no gene match. CDR1 is SGDLS, CDR2 YYNGEE, per germline. The CDR3 spans 18 residues. DNA for the CDR3: TGTGCCAGCAGCGTGGGACTAGCGGCCAAGAGCTCCTACAATGAGCAGTTCTTC. Its protein product is CASSVGLAAKSSYNEQFF.

The count of this clonotype is one. The rearrangement uses TRBV7-9 and TRBJ1-5; TRBD1 aligns across 7 bases. The CDR3 is 16 amino acids. V gave up 2 bases and J gave up 3 bases; unmatched junction bases: 7. Looked up from germline, CDR1 is SEHNR and CDR2 is FQNEAQ (reference sequence). The CDR3 region has the DNA TGTGCCAGCAGCTTATTTGGGGACAGTATCAATCAGCCCCAGCATTTT. Protein sequence: CASSLFGDSINQPQHF.

The rearrangement links TRBV13 to TRBJ2-7; no definite D call. V lost 5 bases and J lost 5, with 13 bases in between. The length of the CDR3 is 13 residues. CDR1 and CDR2 from the germline V gene are PRHDT and FYEKMQ (reference sequence). The CDR3 sequence: CASSPSDVDEQYF. The CDR3 DNA follows: TGTGCCAGCAGCCCCTCGGACGTAGACGAGCAGTACTTC.

V gene TRBV29-1 combines with J gene TRBJ2-1, with 7 positions matching TRBD1. The V and J ends lost 5 bases and 4 bases, in that order; junction bases with no gene match: 11. The CDR3 spans 15 residues. CDR1 and CDR2 (germline): SQVTM, ANQGSEA. CDR3 in amino acids: CSVPSRDRFYNEQFF. CDR3 DNA sequence: TGCAGCGTTCCCTCCCGGGACAGATTTTACAATGAGCAGTTCTTC.

This clonotype occurred a few times. The rearrangement joins TRBV4-2 to TRBJ2-1, with 15 bases that match TRBD2. CDR1 and CDR2 from the germline V gene are LGHNA and YNFKEQ. CDR3 length: 16 residues. V lost 4 bases, J lost 6 bases, and 4 bases stayed unmatched. For the CDR3, the DNA is TGTGCCAGCAGCCGAATGGGACTAGCGGGAGGCAATGAGCAGTTCTTC. It is translated as CASSRMGLAGGNEQFF.

This chain uses TRBV5-1 with TRBJ2-3; D is ambiguous. Germline CDR1 SGHRS, CDR2 YFSETQ. This CDR3 is built from 16 residues. The V gene lost 0 bases and the J gene lost 2 bases, with 13 bases spanning the gap. CDR3 sequence: CASSLEPAKDTDTQYF. The CDR3, as DNA: TGCGCCAGCAGCTTGGAGCCAGCGAAGGACACAGATACGCAGTATTTT.

This clonotype came up a few times. This chain links TRBV7-2 with TRBJ2-5; TRBD1 or TRBD2 may be the D gene (7 bases each). Trimming removed 5 bases from V and 7 bases from J, with 20 bases in between. The germline V gene has CDR1 SGHTA and CDR2 FQGNSA. This CDR3 is 15 amino acids long. CDR3 residues: CASSQGGGGSGTQYF. CDR3 DNA sequence: TGTGCCAGCAGCCAGGGGGGGGGCGGTTCGGGGACCCAGTACTTC.

This clonotype was counted only a few times. The rearrangement links TRBV6-1 to TRBJ1-2, with D perhaps matching TRBD1 (6 bases). Deletions cut 6 bases from V and 0 bases from J, with 14 bases between. The germline V gene has CDR1 MNHNS and CDR2 SASEGT. The CDR3 spans 15 residues. CDR3 in amino acids: CASSGGAITNYGYTF. CDR3 in DNA: TGTGCCAGCAGCGGGGGCGCGATAACTAACTATGGCTACACCTTC.

J is TRBJ1-1 and V is TRBV6-1; 7 positions match TRBD1. The V gene end was trimmed by 2 bases and the J gene end by 10 bases; junction bases not matched to a gene: 7. CDR3 size: 13 residues. CDR1 is MNHNS and CDR2 is SASEGT in the germline V gene. The CDR3, as DNA: TGTGCCAGCAGTGAAAGGGCGGGGACAGTAGCTTTCTTT. As protein: CASSERAGTVAFF.

The rearrangement uses TRBV12-5 and TRBJ2-1; unclear D gene. The CDR3 has 16 residues. Germline V gene sequence: CDR1 LGHNT, CDR2 FRNRAP. With 6 bases removed from V and 2 bases from J, the gap between germline ends came to 17 bases. CDR3 DNA sequence: TGTGCTAGTGGAGTTATTCTAGGGCCCACCTACAATGAGCAGTTCTTC. It encodes CASGVILGPTYNEQFF.

The chain is built from TRBV12-3 or TRBV12-4 and TRBJ2-3; tentative D call: TRBD1 (5 bases). This CDR3 spans 14 amino acids. The V end lost 6 bases, the J end lost 2 bases, and 12 bases lay between the germline ends. CDR3 nucleotides: TGTGCCAGCAGCTGGGGCAGCATCACAGATACGCAGTATTTT. Protein product: CASSWGSITDTQYF.

The gene calls are TRBV7-9 and TRBJ2-5, with 8 bases lining up with TRBD2. Losses at the gene ends were 8 bases for V and 1 base for J; bases not matched to a gene: 21. The CDR3 length is 19 residues. Per germline, CDR1 SEHNR and CDR2 FQNEAQ (reference sequence). Written as DNA, the CDR3 is TGTGCCAGCGGAAAACTAGCGGAGAGGGCCCCCATTCTCCAAGAGACCCAGTACTTC. Residues: CASGKLAERAPILQETQYF. Based on the CDR3 plus reference TRBV7-9 and TRBJ2-5, the full variable domain is DTGVSQNPRHKITKRGQNVTFRCDPISEHNRLYWYRQTLGQGPEFLTYFQNEAQLEKSRLLSDRFSAERPKGSFSTLEIQRTEQGDSAMYLCASGKLAERAPILQETQYFGPGTRLLVL.